These 21 T cell receptor beta chains were sequenced from one sample in a study of monozygotic twins with inflammatory bowel disease. TCRdb re-called the 5' RACE reads; one entry per CDR3 protein, DNA not given. The sample holds 93,000 or so distinct CDR3 sequences. Sequences were obtained from blood. These receptor sequences come from a human donor with ulcerative colitis or Crohn's disease, or a healthy co-twin of an affected twin (not recorded which).

The chain is built from TRBV28 and TRBJ2-3; TCRdb gives TRBD2 as the D gene, but with no DNA this cannot be confirmed. The CDR3 consists of 15 residues. CDR1 and CDR2 (germline): MDHEN, SYDVKM. CDR3 sequence reads: CASRGPGASTDTQYF.

The V gene is TRBV6-1, the J gene TRBJ2-7. In germline, CDR1 is MNHNS, CDR2 SASEGT. This CDR3 contains 14 residues. The CDR3: CASSDLSNAFEQYF.

The chain couples TRBV28 to TRBJ1-5. Germline V gene lookup returns CDR1 MDHEN and CDR2 SYDVKM. The CDR3 runs to 16 residues. CDR3 sequence reads: CASHGLTSYSNQPQHF.

V is TRBV7-2 and J is TRBJ2-3. This CDR3 is built from 14 residues. The germline gives CDR1 SGHTA, CDR2 FQGNSA. The CDR3 here is CASSLPLIGVTQYF.

The gene calls are TRBV7-2 and TRBJ2-5; TCRdb returns TRBD2, unconfirmable since there is no DNA. The V gene's germline CDR1 is SGHTA and CDR2 FQGNSA. CDR3 size: 16 residues. CDR3 in amino acids: CASSLAGGGAVETQYF.

The CDR3 spells CASTSQGGLHTDTQYF. The V and J genes are TRBV12-3 or TRBV12-4 and TRBJ2-3; TCRdb names TRBD2, which stays unverified in the absence of DNA. The CDR3 has 16 amino acids.

The V gene is TRBV6-2 or TRBV6-3, the J gene TRBJ2-1; TCRdb selects TRBD2, and the lack of DNA leaves this call unchecked. Germline assignment: CDR1 MNHEY and CDR2 SVGEGT. The CDR3 has 16 amino acids. CDR3 in amino acids: CASSYGSGVRVNEQFF.

The V call is TRBV6-5, the J call TRBJ1-1; checking the TCRdb D call of TRBD1 is not possible without DNA. Germline V gene data show CDR1 as MNHEY and CDR2 as SVGAGI. This CDR3 contains 12 residues. The CDR3 spells CATSLGGTEAFF.

The rearrangement links TRBV7-2 to TRBJ1-1; TCRdb calls TRBD1, which cannot be checked without DNA. Germline V gene data show CDR1 as SGHTA and CDR2 as FQGNSA. The CDR3 contains 14 residues. CDR3 loop: CASSVGTANTEAFF.

The rearrangement uses TRBV6-4 and TRBJ1-1; checking the TCRdb D call of TRBD1 is not possible without DNA. This CDR3 is 16 amino acids long. CDR1 and CDR2 (germline): MRHNA, SNTAGT. CDR3 sequence reads: CASSVRQGTSHTEAFF.

This chain joins TRBV7-2 and TRBJ2-6. CDR3 length: 14 amino acids. From germline, CDR1 is SGHTA and CDR2 FQGNSA. The CDR3 sequence: CASSFDSGANVLTF.

This chain uses TRBV20-1 with TRBJ1-5; TCRdb's D call, TRBD1, is unchecked because there is no DNA. The CDR3 length is 16 residues. Per the germline V gene, CDR1 is DFQATT and CDR2 is SNEGSKA (reference sequence). CDR3 sequence: CSARERFVTQGQPQHF.

The gene calls are TRBV11-2 and TRBJ2-1. CDR1 is SGHAT and CDR2 is FQNNGV in the germline V gene. The CDR3 length is 11 residues. CDR3 region: CASSLVHEQFF. The entire variable domain, with the rest obtained from reference TRBV11-2 and TRBJ2-1, is as follows: EAGVAQSPRYKIIEKRQSVAFWCNPISGHATLYWYQQILGQGPKLLIQFQNNGVVDDSQLPKDRFSAERLKGVDSTLKIQPAKLEDSAVYLCASSLVHEQFFGPGTRLTVL.

The chain employs TRBV12-3 or TRBV12-4 and TRBJ2-1. This CDR3 contains 14 residues. CDR3 region: CASSFPDTYNEQFF.

The genes are TRBV5-4 and TRBJ2-3; TCRdb indicates TRBD2, and absent DNA this call remains unverified. The germline gives CDR1 SGHNT, CDR2 YYREEE (reference sequence). The CDR3 is made up of 14 amino acids. CDR3 sequence reads: CASSLAGRADTQYF.

The CDR3 here is CASSLTTLGGQPQHF. The V call is TRBV12-3 or TRBV12-4, the J call TRBJ1-5; TCRdb calls TRBD1, which cannot be checked without DNA. This CDR3 is 15 amino acids long.

This rearrangement joins TRBV12-3 or TRBV12-4 to TRBJ2-7; TCRdb calls TRBD2, which cannot be checked without DNA. The CDR3 loop spans 16 amino acids. CDR3: CASSLSVGLAGDEQYF.

This chain links TRBV13 with TRBJ2-3; TCRdb's D gene call, TRBD1, goes unchecked for lack of DNA. The CDR3 consists of 12 residues. Per the germline V gene, CDR1 is PRHDT and CDR2 is FYEKMQ (reference sequence). CDR3 sequence: CASSQGRDTQYF.

CDR3 residues: CASSSQARTTDTQYF. The genes are TRBV7-2 and TRBJ2-3; TCRdb picks TRBD1, but there is no DNA to check that call. From germline, CDR1 is SGHTA and CDR2 FQGNSA. The CDR3 is 15 amino acids.

V is TRBV7-9 and J is TRBJ2-3. This CDR3 has 13 amino acids. Germline V lookup: CDR1 SEHNR, CDR2 FQNEAQ (reference sequence). The CDR3 spells CASSLRESDTQYF.

The V and J genes are TRBV18 and TRBJ1-2; TCRdb's D call, TRBD1, is unchecked because there is no DNA. Looked up from germline, CDR1 is KGHSH and CDR2 is LQKENI. The CDR3 runs 17 residues. Here the CDR3 reads CASSRAGTGSKGYGYTF.